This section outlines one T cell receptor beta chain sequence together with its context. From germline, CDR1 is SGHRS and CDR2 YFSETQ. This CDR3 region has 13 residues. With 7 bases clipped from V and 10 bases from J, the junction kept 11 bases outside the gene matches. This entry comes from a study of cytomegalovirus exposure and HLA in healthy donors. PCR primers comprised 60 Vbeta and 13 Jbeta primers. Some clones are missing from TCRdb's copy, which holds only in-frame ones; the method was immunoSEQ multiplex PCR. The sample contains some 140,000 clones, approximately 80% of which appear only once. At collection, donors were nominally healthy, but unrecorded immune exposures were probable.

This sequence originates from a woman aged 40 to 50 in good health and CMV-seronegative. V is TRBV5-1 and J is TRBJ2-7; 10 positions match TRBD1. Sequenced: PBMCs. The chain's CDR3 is CASHLGQGREQYF. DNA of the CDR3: TGCGCCAGCCATTTGGGACAGGGGCGAGAACAGTACTTC.